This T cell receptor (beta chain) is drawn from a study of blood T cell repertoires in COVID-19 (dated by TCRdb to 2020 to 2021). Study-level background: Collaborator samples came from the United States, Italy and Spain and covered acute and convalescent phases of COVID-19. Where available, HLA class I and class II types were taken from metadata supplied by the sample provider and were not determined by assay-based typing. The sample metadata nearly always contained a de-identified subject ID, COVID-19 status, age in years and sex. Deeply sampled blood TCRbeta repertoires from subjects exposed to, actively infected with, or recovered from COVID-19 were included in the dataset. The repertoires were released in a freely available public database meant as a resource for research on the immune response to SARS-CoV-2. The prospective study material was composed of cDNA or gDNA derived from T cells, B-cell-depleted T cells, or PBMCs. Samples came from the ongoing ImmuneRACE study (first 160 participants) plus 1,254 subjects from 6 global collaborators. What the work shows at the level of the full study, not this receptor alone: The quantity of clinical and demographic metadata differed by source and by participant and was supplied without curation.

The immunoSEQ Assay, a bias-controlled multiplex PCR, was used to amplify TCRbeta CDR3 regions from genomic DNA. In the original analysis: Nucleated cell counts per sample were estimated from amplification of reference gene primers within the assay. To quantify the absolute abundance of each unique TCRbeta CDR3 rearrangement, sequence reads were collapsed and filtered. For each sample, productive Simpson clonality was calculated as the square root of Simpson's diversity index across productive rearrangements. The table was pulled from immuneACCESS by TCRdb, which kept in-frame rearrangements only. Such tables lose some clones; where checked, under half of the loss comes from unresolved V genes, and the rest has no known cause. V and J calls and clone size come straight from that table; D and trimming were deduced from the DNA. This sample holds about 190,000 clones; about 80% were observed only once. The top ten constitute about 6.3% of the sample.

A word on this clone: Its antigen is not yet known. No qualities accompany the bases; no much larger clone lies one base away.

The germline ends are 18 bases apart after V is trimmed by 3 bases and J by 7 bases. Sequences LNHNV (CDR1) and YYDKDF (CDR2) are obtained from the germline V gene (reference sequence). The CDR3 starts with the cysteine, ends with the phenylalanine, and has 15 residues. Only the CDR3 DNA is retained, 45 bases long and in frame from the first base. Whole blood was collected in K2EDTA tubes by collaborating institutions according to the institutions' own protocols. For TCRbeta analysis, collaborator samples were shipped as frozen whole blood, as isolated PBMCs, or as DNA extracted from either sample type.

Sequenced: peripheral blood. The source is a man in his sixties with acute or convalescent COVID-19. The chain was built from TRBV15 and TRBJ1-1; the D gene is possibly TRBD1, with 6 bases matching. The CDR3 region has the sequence CATSSGQPGAFEAFF. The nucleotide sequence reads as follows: TGTGCCACCAGCAGCGGTCAGCCAGGGGCGTTTGAAGCTTTCTTT.